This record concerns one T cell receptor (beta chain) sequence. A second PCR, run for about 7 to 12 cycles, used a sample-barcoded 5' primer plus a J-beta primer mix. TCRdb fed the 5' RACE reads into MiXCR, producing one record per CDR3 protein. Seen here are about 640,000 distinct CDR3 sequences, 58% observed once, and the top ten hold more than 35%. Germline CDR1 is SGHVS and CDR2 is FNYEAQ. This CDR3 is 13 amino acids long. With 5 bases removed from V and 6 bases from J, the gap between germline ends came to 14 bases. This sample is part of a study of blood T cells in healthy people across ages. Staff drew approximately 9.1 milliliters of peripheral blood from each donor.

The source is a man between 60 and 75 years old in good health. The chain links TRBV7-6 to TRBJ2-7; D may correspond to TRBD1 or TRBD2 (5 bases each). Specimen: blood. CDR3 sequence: CASSPGTLFEQYF. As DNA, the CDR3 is TGTGCCAGCAGCCCCGGGACCCTGTTCGAGCAGTACTTC.